Presented here are 32 T cell receptor beta chains from one specimen sequenced in a study of breast tumors, draining lymph nodes, adjacent tissues. Axillary draining lymph nodes of breast cancer patients supplied the node samples. Each CDR3 protein is one row after TCRdb ran MiXCR on the multiplex PCR reads. Counted here are about 140,000 distinct CDR3 sequences, less than 35% occurring once; the ten biggest clones make up roughly 2.2%. The sequenced sample consisted of axillary lymph node tissue. These receptors were collected from a female donor with breast cancer. Some clones in this sample may be carry-over from other donors' samples.

This clonotype was recorded a few times. This could be a read error, since a much larger clone is one nucleotide away. The chain employs TRBV9 and TRBJ2-5; 8 nucleotides align to TRBD2. CDR3 length: 15 amino acids. CDR1 is SGDLS, CDR2 YYNGEE, per germline. CDR3: CASSAVAGNGETPYF. CDR3 bases: TGTGCCAGCAGCGCAGTAGCGGGGAATGGGGAGACCCCGTACTTC.

The chain joins TRBV2 to TRBJ1-5; TRBD1 might be the D (5 bases). Germline V lookup: CDR1 SNHLY, CDR2 FYNNEI. The CDR3 totals 13 residues. V gave up 6 bases and J gave up 11 bases, with 17 bases separating them. In nucleotides, the CDR3 is TGTGCCAGCAGGGACACAAGCCAAGAGACCCAGCATTTT. This gives the protein CASRDTSQETQHF.

On this clonotype itself: A much larger clone is a single base away; this may be a read error. This rearrangement joins TRBV12-3 or TRBV12-4 to TRBJ2-3; D may be TRBD2 (6 bases). CDR3 length: 16 amino acids. V was trimmed by 3 bases and J by 2 bases, leaving 15 bases between them. This chain's CDR3 is CASSFGSSGYTDTQYF. CDR3 in DNA: TGTGCCAGCAGTTTCGGTTCAAGCGGGTACACAGATACGCAGTATTTT.

The genes are TRBV5-1 and TRBJ1-6; tentatively, D is TRBD1 (6 bases). V shed 2 bases and J shed 3 bases, with 9 bases lying between them. Per the germline V gene, CDR1 is SGHRS and CDR2 is YFSETQ. The CDR3 extends over 15 amino acids. The CDR3 DNA is TGCGCCAGCAGCTTCAAGGGGGACTATAATTCACCCCTCCACTTT. Protein product: CASSFKGDYNSPLHF. Full variable domain (outside the CDR3, taken from reference TRBV5-1 and TRBJ1-6): KAGVTQTPRYLIKTRGQQVTLSCSPISGHRSVSWYQQTPGQGLQFLFEYFSETQRNKGNFPGRFSGRQFSNSRSEMNVSTLELGDSALYLCASSFKGDYNSPLHFGNGTRLTVT.

This clonotype came up many times. This sequence joins TRBV5-1 and TRBJ1-4; perhaps TRBD1 as D (6 bases). The V gene's germline CDR1 is SGHRS and CDR2 YFSETQ. Trimming stripped 2 bases from V and 4 bases from J, with 12 bases between. This CDR3 is built from 15 residues. The CDR3 is CASSFSGGGNEKLFF. The CDR3 DNA follows: TGCGCCAGCAGCTTCTCTGGAGGGGGTAATGAAAAACTGTTTTTT.

Ten or more counts support this clonotype. This chain connects TRBV5-8 to TRBJ2-1; D gene unclear. V dropped 4 bases and J dropped 0 bases, with 20 bases sitting between them. This CDR3 spans 18 amino acids. Germline values: CDR1 SGHTS, CDR2 YDEGEE. The CDR3 here is CASSRSLTTPSSYNEQFF. DNA of the CDR3: TGTGCCAGCAGCAGATCCCTAACGACACCGAGCTCCTACAATGAGCAGTTCTTC.

For this clonotype: The DNA is left out, because the CDR3 cannot be placed on it with certainty; the CDR3 is given as TCRdb lists it. V is TRBV7-9 and J is TRBJ2-1; the listed D gene, TRBD2, was not tested against the DNA. Germline CDR1 SEHNR, CDR2 FQNEAQ (reference sequence). From its first to its last residue, the CDR3 has 20 amino acids. CDR3 residues: CASSIYLCSRSVGIGDEQFF.

This clonotype was picked up many times. The chain is built from TRBV7-2 and TRBJ1-5, with no clear D. CDR3 length equals 12 residues. V was shortened by 5 bases and J by 6 bases, with 8 bases between the two germline ends. Germline CDR1 SGHTA, CDR2 FQGNSA. In DNA, the CDR3 is TGTGCCAGCAGCCCCGTTGGTCAGCCCCAGCATTTT. It translates to CASSPVGQPQHF.

This clonotype was observed many times. DNA of the CDR3: TGTGCCAGCAGTCGACAGTATGGCTACACCTTC. It codes for CASSRQYGYTF. This sequence joins TRBV6-1 and TRBJ1-2; a weak D match, TRBD1 (5 bases). The germline CDR1 and CDR2 sequences are MNHNS and SASEGT. This CDR3 contains 11 residues. The V end lost 5 bases, the J end lost 5 bases, and 6 bases lay between the germline ends.

Points on this clonotype: A much larger clone lies a single base off, so this may be a read error. The rearrangement links TRBV6-1 to TRBJ1-5; D is uncertain. CDR1 and CDR2 from the germline V gene are MNHNS and SASEGT. The CDR3 consists of 13 residues. The V end was cut by 7 bases, the J end by 4 bases, with 11 bases between. CDR3 in amino acids: CASNDWSNQPQHF. CDR3 nucleotides: TGTGCCAGCAATGATTGGAGTAATCAGCCCCAGCATTTT.

On this clonotype itself: A much larger clone differs from this one at a single base, so this may be a read error. The chain couples TRBV6-2 or TRBV6-3 to TRBJ1-5; TRBD1 agrees at 7 bases. From germline, CDR1 is MNHEY and CDR2 SVGEGT. The CDR3 is 13 amino acids. The CDR3, as DNA: TGTGCCAGCAGTTACTCGAGGGGGCAGCTCCAGCATTTT. Translating gives CASSYSRGQLQHF.

The chain combines TRBV20-1 with TRBJ1-6, with no clear D. The CDR3 runs to 15 residues. CDR1 DFQATT and CDR2 SNEGSKA come from the germline V gene (reference sequence). V was cut by 2 bases and J by 5 bases, with 13 bases left in between. The CDR3 loop reads CSARWRNGDNSPLHF. CDR3 sequence (DNA): TGCAGTGCTAGATGGCGTAACGGGGATAATTCACCCCTCCACTTT.

A few counts support this clonotype. The chain has TRBV12-3 or TRBV12-4 and TRBJ1-5; D is undetermined. The V end lost 2 bases, the J end lost 4 bases, and 9 bases lay between the germline ends. The CDR3 length is 14 residues. The CDR3 reads CASSLRARNQPQHF. CDR3 coding DNA: TGTGCCAGCAGTTTAAGGGCCCGAAATCAGCCCCAGCATTTT.

In this sample, this clonotype turned up many times. V gene TRBV20-1 combines with J gene TRBJ2-7; 11 positions match TRBD2. CDR1 is DFQATT, CDR2 SNEGSKA, per germline (reference sequence). The CDR3 is 15 residues long. The J segment lost 1 base and the V segment lost 5 bases, leaving 7 bases of the junction unmatched. For the CDR3, the DNA is TGCAGTGCTTACTCCACTAGCGGGGGTTCCTACGAGCAGTACTTC. This encodes CSAYSTSGGSYEQYF.

The chain is built from TRBV7-2 and TRBJ1-1, with D possibly TRBD1 on 5 matching bases. This CDR3 comprises 16 residues. CDR1 and CDR2 from the germline V gene are SGHTA and FQGNSA. V lost 4 bases and J lost 5, with 20 bases in between. The CDR3 region has the DNA TGTGCCAGCAGCTACATGGGGCCGGGGCGCGAGACTGAAGCTTTCTTT. This translates into CASSYMGPGRETEAFF.

This clonotype was seen repeatedly, ten times or more. The rearrangement links TRBV19 to TRBJ2-5; possibly TRBD1 or TRBD2 for D (5 bases each). Trimming cost V 7 bases and J 9 bases, with 18 bases left between them. The V gene's germline CDR1 is LNHDA and CDR2 SQIVND (reference sequence). There are 13 residues in the CDR3. This chain's CDR3 is CASTGGLGLPQYF. The CDR3 bases are TGTGCCAGTACTGGGGGATTAGGTTTGCCCCAGTACTTC.

This clonotype was counted at least ten times. This chain uses TRBV29-1 with TRBJ1-3; tentatively, D is TRBD1 (5 bases). Germline V gives CDR1 SQVTM, CDR2 ANQGSEA. This CDR3 comprises 14 residues. Trimming took off 6 bases at V and 0 bases at J, with 12 bases between the two ends. The CDR3 nucleotides are TGCAGCGTATTGGGGCATTCCTCTGGAAACACCATATATTTT. Residues: CSVLGHSSGNTIYF.

In this sample, this clonotype turned up many times. The chain uses TRBV7-9 and TRBJ2-7; 7 bases match TRBD1. The germline V gene has CDR1 SEHNR and CDR2 FQNEAQ (reference sequence). V was clipped by 5 bases and J by 0 bases; unmatched bases: 7. This CDR3 has 15 residues. CDR3 in amino acids: CASSPRQGYSYEQYF. The CDR3 nucleotides read TGTGCCAGCAGCCCCCGACAGGGATACTCCTACGAGCAGTACTTC.

Notes on this clonotype: A much larger clonotype is one base distant, so this may be a read error. The rearrangement joins TRBV6-1 to TRBJ2-1; possibly TRBD1 for D (5 bases). V was cut by 6 bases and J by 0 bases, with 12 bases left in between. Germline V gene lookup returns CDR1 MNHNS and CDR2 SASEGT. The CDR3 runs 15 residues. CDR3: CASSPDSFSYNEQFF. The CDR3 region has the DNA TGTGCCAGCAGCCCAGACAGTTTCTCCTACAATGAGCAGTTCTTC.

Many counts were recorded for this clonotype. This may arise from a read error, as a much more abundant clone is one base away. The gene calls are TRBV20-1 and TRBJ2-5; 9 nucleotides align to TRBD1. Trimming took 5 bases from V and 4 from J; bases not matched to a gene: 11. Germline values: CDR1 DFQATT, CDR2 SNEGSKA (reference sequence). CDR3 length equals 15 residues. The CDR3 region has the DNA TGCAGTGCTTCAACTACAGGGGGCATCGCAGAGACCCAGTACTTC. As protein: CSASTTGGIAETQYF.

This clonotype has only a few counts. The rearrangement links TRBV5-1 to TRBJ2-5; D is unclear. The germline CDR1 and CDR2 sequences are SGHRS and YFSETQ. CDR3 length: 15 amino acids. V was trimmed by 2 bases and J by 5 bases, leaving 16 bases between them. The CDR3 loop reads CASSLGNQAHETQYF. CDR3 coding DNA: TGCGCCAGCAGCTTAGGGAACCAAGCCCACGAGACCCAGTACTTC.

This clonotype was counted at least ten times. The chain joins TRBV9 to TRBJ1-2; 8 bases line up with TRBD1. Germline CDR1 is SGDLS and CDR2 is YYNGEE. This CDR3 has 18 residues. Unmatched junction bases numbered 15, after V lost 0 bases and J lost 5 bases. In DNA, the CDR3 is TGTGCCAGCAGCGTAGGCCCATCACAGGGGGTTTTATTTTATGGCTACACCTTC. It is translated as CASSVGPSQGVLFYGYTF.

V is TRBV5-8 and J is TRBJ2-2, with 13 bases matching TRBD2. The CDR3 spans 19 residues. Germline trimming cut 2 bases from V and 1 base from J; bases unmatched to any gene: 8. Germline CDR1 SGHTS, CDR2 YDEGEE. CDR3 amino acids: CASSFEQGLAGKNTGELFF. The DNA for the CDR3 is TGTGCCAGCAGCTTCGAACAGGGACTAGCGGGAAAGAACACCGGGGAGCTGTTTTTT.

This clonotype was seen repeatedly, ten times or more. V usage is TRBV5-1 and J usage is TRBJ2-1; tentatively, D is TRBD2 (5 bases). The CDR3 sequence is 16 residues long. Between the trimmed V and J ends, which lost 0 bases and 4 bases, there was a span of 14 bases. CDR1 and CDR2 from the germline V gene are SGHRS and YFSETQ. The CDR3 reads CASSLAPGIPYNEQFF. In DNA form, the CDR3 reads TGCGCCAGCAGCTTGGCCCCGGGGATCCCTTACAATGAGCAGTTCTTC.

This clonotype was recorded at least ten times. The chain links TRBV5-1 to TRBJ2-5; D uncertain. Trimming took 3 bases from V and 1 from J, leaving 7 bases between them. The CDR3 length is 13 residues. The germline V gene encodes CDR1 SGHRS and CDR2 YFSETQ. The CDR3, as DNA: TGCGCCAGCAGCTGGGGATTCCAAGAGACCCAGTACTTC. Amino acids: CASSWGFQETQYF.

This clonotype was counted ten times or more. V gene TRBV5-1 combines with J gene TRBJ2-3; the D gene is possibly TRBD1 (6 bases). V shed 0 bases and J shed 6 bases, with 17 bases lying between them. The CDR3 is 16 residues long. Germline V gene lookup returns CDR1 SGHRS and CDR2 YFSETQ. The CDR3 bases are TGCGCCAGCAGCTTGGCAGGGGACGGGGATTGGGATACGCAGTATTTT. Translating gives CASSLAGDGDWDTQYF. The variable domain in full, with the rest retrieved from reference TRBV5-1 and TRBJ2-3, is KAGVTQTPRYLIKTRGQQVTLSCSPISGHRSVSWYQQTPGQGLQFLFEYFSETQRNKGNFPGRFSGRQFSNSRSEMNVSTLELGDSALYLCASSLAGDGDWDTQYFGPGTRLTVL.

This clonotype came up many times. The chain couples TRBV20-1 to TRBJ1-2; tentatively, D is TRBD1 (5 bases). Germline CDR1 DFQATT, CDR2 SNEGSKA (reference sequence). This CDR3 contains 13 residues. Trimming stripped 3 bases from V and 2 bases from J, with 10 bases between. The CDR3 reads CSARQGLNYGYTF. As DNA, the CDR3 is TGCAGTGCTAGGCAGGGACTAAACTATGGCTACACCTTC.

This clonotype appeared many times. The chain couples TRBV6-5 to TRBJ2-2; TRBD1 matches at 7 bases. With V trimmed by 2 bases and J by 0 bases, 6 bases remained unmatched. The CDR3 runs to 17 residues. From germline, CDR1 is MNHEY and CDR2 SVGAGI. The CDR3 bases are TGTGCCAGCAGTTACAACACCGGGACAGCGAACACCGGGGAGCTGTTTTTT. It yields the protein CASSYNTGTANTGELFF.

This clonotype was detected many times. This chain connects TRBV2 to TRBJ1-2, with D possibly being TRBD1 (6 bases). The CDR3 sequence is 13 residues long. CDR1 and CDR2 (germline): SNHLY, FYNNEI. The ends were cut back, 5 bases at V and 5 bases at J, with 12 bases in the middle. The CDR3 bases are TGTGCCAGCAGTCGGGGGGCGGATTATGGCTACACCTTC. It specifies CASSRGADYGYTF.

This clonotype has ten or more counts. The chain recombines TRBV28 with TRBJ1-6; 9 bases fit TRBD1. Per the germline V gene, CDR1 is MDHEN and CDR2 is SYDVKM. The ends lost 2 bases at V and 8 bases at J; junction bases unmatched: 10. The CDR3 is made up of 17 amino acids. CDR3 nucleotide sequence: TGTGCCAGCAGTTTAACACAGGGGGCCGGTGGTCATTCACCCCTCCACTTT. Translated: CASSLTQGAGGHSPLHF.

This clonotype was counted between two and nine times. Sequence at one end of the junction differs from germline and may be a read error. This sequence joins TRBV5-5 and TRBJ1-1; no definite D call. From germline, CDR1 is SGHKS and CDR2 YYEKEE (reference sequence). The CDR3 totals 13 residues. CDR3 amino acids: CASRLAVGTEAFF. The DNA for the CDR3 is TGTGCCAGCAGGTTGGCGGTCGGAACTGAAGCTTTCTTT.

Ten or more counts support this clonotype. The chain employs TRBV7-3 and TRBJ2-5; D might be TRBD2 (6 bases). V was trimmed by 5 bases and J by 4 bases, leaving 11 bases between them. This CDR3 comprises 13 residues. In germline, CDR1 is SGHTA, CDR2 FQGTGA. The CDR3 nucleotides are TGTGCCAGCAGCGGGGGGTCGGGAGAGACCCAGTACTTC. Translation gives CASSGGSGETQYF.